Each of the 2 T cell receptor beta chains below was sequenced from the same sample in a study of T cell repertoires in ileal Crohn's disease. Only in-frame clones appear in the TCRdb table, and some are missing; sequencing was by immunoSEQ multiplex PCR. The repertoire consists of approximately 12,000 clones, with around 76% occurring once and the leading ten covering approximately 4.2%. Sequencing was carried out using ileal tissue. These receptors were collected from an adult with Crohn's disease.

V is TRBV5-6 and J is TRBJ1-4; 9 nucleotides line up with TRBD1. The germline gives CDR1 SGHDT, CDR2 YYEEEE. There are 15 residues in the CDR3. The J segment lost 6 bases and the V segment lost 4 bases, leaving 7 bases of the junction unmatched. The CDR3 here is CASSPRQGVYEKLFF. The CDR3 DNA reads TGTGCCAGCAGCCCAAGACAGGGGGTGTATGAAAAACTGTTTTTT.

The chain combines TRBV11-3 with TRBJ2-7; no clear D gene. Per germline, CDR1 SGHNT and CDR2 YENEEA. This CDR3 is 14 amino acids long. V was clipped by 5 bases and J by 0 bases, with 11 bases between them. The CDR3 spells CASSPMRSSYEQYF. As DNA, the CDR3 is TGTGCCAGCAGCCCAATGCGGAGCTCCTACGAGCAGTACTTC.